Following are 28 T cell receptor beta chains from one sample sequenced in a study of CD8+ T cells in alopecia areata. Extraction of RNA preceded its reverse transcription into cDNA, which served as the sequencing template. Assay used: immunoSEQ multiplex PCR; TCRdb lists only in-frame clones, some missing. The profile shows approximately 59,000 clones, around 49% of them singletons. The sample consisted of CD8+ T cells sorted from blood, taken at week 0. The receptors were sampled from a human donor with alopecia areata.

The chain joins TRBV29-1 to TRBJ2-5, with D uncertain. From germline, CDR1 is SQVTM and CDR2 ANQGSEA. The CDR3 is 13 residues long. V lost 3 bases and J lost 3, with 11 bases in between. The CDR3, as DNA: TGCAGCGTTGACCCCGCCCTAAAAGAGACCCAGTACTTC. Protein sequence: CSVDPALKETQYF.

This sequence joins TRBV19 and TRBJ2-7; D gene unclear. Per the germline V gene, CDR1 is LNHDA and CDR2 is SQIVND (reference sequence). The CDR3 is 13 residues long. V lost 1 base to trimming and J lost 2 bases, with 6 bases between them. CDR3 nucleotide sequence: TGTGCCAGTAGTATAGGAGCCGCCTACGAGCAGTACTTC. This translates into CASSIGAAYEQYF.

This clone was seen more than once but under ten times. The chain employs TRBV19 and TRBJ1-1, with a weak D call TRBD1 (5 bases). From germline, CDR1 is LNHDA and CDR2 SQIVND (reference sequence). Trimming removed 6 bases at V and 6 bases at J, with 8 bases between. There are 11 residues in the CDR3. In nucleotides, the CDR3 is TGTGCCAGTAGGGCAGGGTCTGAAGCTTTCTTT. It is translated as CASRAGSEAFF.

The sample holds a few counts of this clone. CDR3 DNA sequence: TGTGCCAGCAGTTCCTCGACAGATAGCAATCAGCCCCAGCATTTT. The encoded protein is CASSSSTDSNQPQHF. The chain recombines TRBV27 with TRBJ1-5; possible D gene TRBD1, 5 bases. The V and J ends lost 4 bases and 0 bases respectively, with 10 bases between them. CDR1 and CDR2 from the germline V gene are MNHEY and SMNVEV (reference sequence). The CDR3 contains 15 residues.

The rearrangement links TRBV20-1 to TRBJ2-7, with 7 bases lining up with TRBD1. V lost 4 bases to trimming and J lost 5 bases; unmatched junction nucleotides: 2. Germline V lookup: CDR1 DFQATT, CDR2 SNEGSKA (reference sequence). CDR3 length: 11 residues. This CDR3 reads CSAKQGHEQYF. CDR3 nucleotide sequence: TGCAGTGCTAAACAGGGGCACGAGCAGTACTTC.

This chain connects TRBV4-3 to TRBJ2-7; TRBD2 agrees at 7 bases. From germline, CDR1 is LGHNA and CDR2 YSLEER. This CDR3 is 14 amino acids long. The J segment lost 3 bases and the V segment lost 3 bases, leaving 5 bases of the junction unmatched. The chain's CDR3 is CASSQGGRLYEQYF. CDR3 nucleotide sequence: TGCGCCAGCAGCCAGGGCGGGAGACTCTACGAGCAGTACTTC.

This clone was seen only a few times. V is TRBV29-1 and J is TRBJ2-7; D might be TRBD1 or TRBD2, each matching 5 bases. V was cut by 7 bases and J by 0 bases, with 16 bases left in between. This CDR3 spans 14 amino acids. The germline gives CDR1 SQVTM, CDR2 ANQGSEA. CDR3 loop: CSAKVRDASYEQYF. In DNA form, the CDR3 reads TGCAGCGCTAAAGTCAGGGACGCCTCCTACGAGCAGTACTTC.

The chain couples TRBV2 to TRBJ2-1; 12 nucleotides match TRBD2. Germline CDR1 reads SNHLY; CDR2 reads FYNNEI. The V segment lost 7 bases and the J segment 2 bases; nucleotides outside the gene matches: 6. The CDR3 is made up of 16 amino acids. In DNA form, the CDR3 reads TGTGCCAGCAAGAAGTCTAGCGGGAGGGCCTACAATGAGCAGTTCTTC. This codes for CASKKSSGRAYNEQFF.

The chain employs TRBV25-1 and TRBJ2-1; D could derive from TRBD1 or TRBD2 (5 bases each). CDR1 is MGHDK and CDR2 is SYGVNS in the germline V gene. The CDR3 totals 13 residues. The DNA for the CDR3 is TGTGCTATAGTCAGGGAGTGGGACAATGAGCAGTTCTTC. This sequence encodes CAIVREWDNEQFF.

This chain links TRBV10-3 with TRBJ2-2; D call uncertain. CDR1 and CDR2 (germline): ENHRY, SYGVKD. V lost 6 bases and J 1 base, leaving 9 bases between the germline ends. CDR3 size: 14 residues. As DNA, the CDR3 is TGTGCCATCAGGGAAGGGCAGAACACCGGGGAGCTGTTTTTT. It specifies CAIREGQNTGELFF.

The rearrangement uses TRBV27 and TRBJ2-2, with 10 positions matching TRBD2. The CDR3 runs 17 residues. The germline gives CDR1 MNHEY, CDR2 SMNVEV (reference sequence). With V trimmed by 6 bases and J by 7 bases, 14 bases remained unmatched. The DNA for the CDR3 is TGTGCCAGCAGCCACCGGCCAGCGGGAGGGCCGGGCGGGGAGCTGTTTTTT. It is translated as CASSHRPAGGPGGELFF.

The chain combines TRBV29-1 with TRBJ1-1; D possibly corresponds to TRBD1 (5 bases). The V end was cut by 5 bases, the J end by 2 bases, with 21 bases between. CDR1 is SQVTM, CDR2 ANQGSEA, per germline. There are 16 residues in the CDR3. DNA for the CDR3: TGCAGCGTTAGGACAAGGCGTGGGGCTAGTAACACTGAAGCTTTCTTT. It codes for CSVRTRRGASNTEAFF.

The CDR3 is CASSLLTGGNYEQYF. CDR3 in DNA: TGTGCCAGCAGTTTATTGACAGGGGGAAACTACGAGCAGTACTTC. The chain carries TRBV28 and TRBJ2-7; 9 bases are a match to TRBD1. Germline-derived CDR1 and CDR2 are MDHEN and SYDVKM. With 1 base clipped from V and 3 bases from J, the junction kept 4 bases outside the gene matches. The CDR3 runs to 15 residues.

This clone came up a few times. The rearrangement links TRBV7-2 to TRBJ2-5; 8 nucleotides align to TRBD1. The end of the DNA fits TRBJ2-7 better, so the J call may be wrong. The CDR3 loop spans 15 amino acids. The V gene's germline CDR1 is SGHTA and CDR2 FQGNSA. CDR3 sequence: CASSPLGTGGDEQYF. DNA of the CDR3: TGTGCCAGCAGCCCCCTCGGGACAGGCGGCGACGAGCAGTACTTC.

The CDR3 here is CASSDRIYEQYF. The CDR3 DNA sequence: TGTGCCAGCAGCGACCGAATCTACGAGCAGTACTTC. The chain links TRBV7-2 to TRBJ2-7, with D uncertain. There are 12 residues in the CDR3. Trimming took off 5 bases at V and 3 bases at J, with 8 bases between the two ends. Looked up from germline, CDR1 is SGHTA and CDR2 is FQGNSA.

The rearrangement joins TRBV29-1 to TRBJ2-5; 7 bases agree with TRBD1. Germline V gives CDR1 SQVTM, CDR2 ANQGSEA. The CDR3 length is 12 residues. J gave up 5 bases and V 5 bases, and 5 bases lay outside the gene matches. CDR3 sequence: CSVTGVEETQYF. The CDR3 DNA follows: TGCAGCGTTACAGGGGTGGAGGAGACCCAGTACTTC.

This sequence joins TRBV10-3 and TRBJ1-2, with D uncertain. Germline V gives CDR1 ENHRY, CDR2 SYGVKD. The V gene lost 2 bases and the J gene lost 6 bases, with 13 bases spanning the gap. The CDR3 runs to 14 residues. The CDR3 DNA sequence: TGTGCCATCAGTGAGCCGCAAGACCTACATGGCTACACCTTC. As protein: CAISEPQDLHGYTF.

This clone occurred a few times. This sample also contains other DNA sequences that code for the same CDR3. The V and J genes are TRBV9 and TRBJ2-2; D is perhaps TRBD1 (6 bases). The CDR3 contains 16 residues. The V end was cut by 3 bases, the J end by 1 base, with 13 bases between. The V gene's germline CDR1 is SGDLS and CDR2 YYNGEE. CDR3 protein: CASSGAGAKNTGELFF. The CDR3, as DNA: TGTGCCAGCAGCGGGGCAGGGGCCAAGAACACCGGGGAGCTGTTTTTT.

This rearrangement joins TRBV7-9 to TRBJ1-2, with D unresolved. This CDR3 is built from 15 residues. V dropped 5 bases and J dropped 3 bases, with 16 bases sitting between them. Per the germline V gene, CDR1 is SEHNR and CDR2 is FQNEAQ (reference sequence). The CDR3 region has the DNA TGTGCCAGCAGCGTCGGGGAGGGTTTTGACTATGGCTACACCTTC. This encodes CASSVGEGFDYGYTF.

This clone was observed a few times. The CDR3 nucleotides read TGTGCCAGCAGCACGACCTCCTACGAGCAGTACTTC. This codes for CASSTTSYEQYF. This sequence joins TRBV11-2 and TRBJ2-7; D gene unclear. The CDR3 contains 12 residues. V lost 5 bases, J lost 0 bases, and 5 bases lay in between. From germline, CDR1 is SGHAT and CDR2 FQNNGV.

The chain uses TRBV29-1 and TRBJ1-2, with a weak D call TRBD1 (5 bases). The CDR3 loop spans 12 amino acids. The V end lost 7 bases, the J end lost 10 bases, and 19 bases lay between the germline ends. Per the germline V gene, CDR1 is SQVTM and CDR2 is ANQGSEA. In DNA form, the CDR3 reads TGCAGCGCCCCCGGGGGGGGAGCAGCCTACACCTTC. Encoded protein: CSAPGGGAAYTF.

The chain uses TRBV29-1 and TRBJ2-3, with 8 bases identical to TRBD2. The junction had 6 bases not matched to a gene; V was cut back by 3 bases and J by 4 bases. The CDR3 is made up of 14 amino acids. Germline V gene sequence: CDR1 SQVTM, CDR2 ANQGSEA. Here the CDR3 reads CSVDPGRAADTQYF. In DNA, the CDR3 is TGCAGCGTTGACCCCGGGAGGGCGGCAGATACGCAGTATTTT.

The rearrangement uses TRBV4-1 and TRBJ1-3; no firm D call. V lost 4 bases, J lost 7 bases, and 14 bases lay in between. In germline, CDR1 is MGHRA, CDR2 YSYEKL. This CDR3 comprises 14 residues. The CDR3 spells CASSPDQSPNTIYF. CDR3 in DNA: TGCGCCAGCAGCCCCGATCAGTCCCCGAACACCATATATTTT.

The chain uses TRBV29-1 and TRBJ2-7; D gene uncertain. CDR1 is SQVTM, CDR2 ANQGSEA, per germline. Trimming shortened V by 2 bases and J by 1 base, and 6 bases separated the two germline ends. This CDR3 has 12 amino acids. The CDR3 loop reads CSVETRSYEQYF. As DNA, the CDR3 is TGCAGCGTTGAAACGCGTTCCTACGAGCAGTACTTC.

This clone showed up just a few times. The chain has TRBV29-1 and TRBJ2-5; tentatively, D is TRBD2 (6 bases). V lost 5 bases and J 1 base, leaving 11 bases between the germline ends. The CDR3 loop spans 13 amino acids. CDR1 and CDR2 (germline): SQVTM, ANQGSEA. CDR3 sequence reads: CSVQAGLQETQYF. The CDR3 nucleotides are TGCAGCGTTCAAGCGGGCCTCCAAGAGACCCAGTACTTC.

This chain joins TRBV5-1 and TRBJ2-4, with 8 bases identical to TRBD1. The CDR3 runs 18 residues. After removal of 3 bases from V and 0 bases from J, the junction contained 11 bases not matched to a gene. From germline, CDR1 is SGHRS and CDR2 YFSETQ. For the CDR3, the DNA is TGCGCCAGCAGCTCTGCCTTCGACAGGGGATTAGCCAAAAACATTCAGTACTTC. Its protein product is CASSSAFDRGLAKNIQYF. The variable domain in full, completed from reference TRBV5-1 and TRBJ2-4, reads KAGVTQTPRYLIKTRGQQVTLSCSPISGHRSVSWYQQTPGQGLQFLFEYFSETQRNKGNFPGRFSGRQFSNSRSEMNVSTLELGDSALYLCASSSAFDRGLAKNIQYFGAGTRLSVL.

This chain links TRBV7-9 with TRBJ2-5; 8 bases agree with TRBD2. The CDR3 is 19 amino acids. In germline, CDR1 is SEHNR, CDR2 FQNEAQ (reference sequence). V shed 3 bases, J shed 5 bases, and the junction held 20 bases outside the gene matches. The CDR3 here is CASSFPRAGAAGVGETQYF. In DNA, the CDR3 is TGTGCCAGCAGCTTTCCACGCGCCGGGGCAGCGGGAGTGGGTGAGACCCAGTACTTC. Full variable domain (missing parts from reference TRBV7-9 and TRBJ2-5): DTGVSQNPRHKITKRGQNVTFRCDPISEHNRLYWYRQTLGQGPEFLTYFQNEAQLEKSRLLSDRFSAERPKGSFSTLEIQRTEQGDSAMYLCASSFPRAGAAGVGETQYFGPGTRLLVL.

In this sample, this clone turned up once. The DNA of the CDR3 is TGTGCCAGCAGCCCGGGGGGGAACACTGAAGCTTTCTTT. It translates to CASSPGGNTEAFF. The chain carries TRBV14 and TRBJ1-1; possible D gene TRBD1, 5 bases. The V and J ends lost 4 bases and 1 base respectively, with 7 bases between them. CDR3 length: 13 amino acids. Germline CDR1 is SGHDN and CDR2 is FVKESK. Filled out from reference TRBV14 and TRBJ1-1, the complete variable domain reads EAGVTQFPSHSVIEKGQTVTLRCDPISGHDNLYWYRRVMGKEIKFLLHFVKESKQDESGMPNNRFLAERTGGTYSTLKVQPAELEDSGVYFCASSPGGNTEAFFGQGTRLTVV.